What follows are 13 T cell receptor beta chains derived from one specimen sequenced in a study of response to subunit inactivated influenza vaccine. One entry per CDR3 protein results from TCRdb running MiXCR on the RT-PCR reads. In the table there are over 450,000 distinct CDR3 sequences, roughly 13% of which are singletons. The input for sequencing was PBMCs from blood, taken about 6 weeks after vaccination. These receptors came from a man over 45 who received an inactivated influenza vaccine.

This clonotype was detected only a few times. The chain carries TRBV7-9 and TRBJ2-2; 7 nucleotides agree with TRBD1. Trimming cost V 3 bases and J 4 bases; bases outside gene matches: 5. The CDR3 is 15 amino acids. Germline V lookup: CDR1 SEHNR, CDR2 FQNEAQ (reference sequence). The CDR3 loop reads CASSFRQGFTGELFF. The CDR3 region has the DNA TGTGCCAGCAGCTTTAGACAGGGATTCACCGGGGAGCTGTTTTTT.

A few counts support this clonotype. The chain is built from TRBV29-1 and TRBJ2-7; no definite D call. Germline CDR1 and CDR2: SQVTM and ANQGSEA. This CDR3 spans 13 amino acids. Between the trimmed V and J ends, which lost 4 bases and 1 base, there was a span of 11 bases. The CDR3 region is CSVVFAGSYEQYF. The CDR3 DNA sequence: TGCAGCGTTGTCTTTGCTGGGTCCTACGAGCAGTACTTC.

This clonotype occurred a few times. The V gene is TRBV28, the J gene TRBJ2-1; TRBD2 matches at 13 bases. Looked up from germline, CDR1 is MDHEN and CDR2 is SYDVKM. The CDR3 has 16 residues. V shed 4 bases, J shed 8 bases, and the junction held 8 bases outside the gene matches. CDR3 sequence (DNA): TGTGCCAGCAGTTCCTGGAGGACTAGCGGGAGCTATGAGCAGTTCTTC. This translates into CASSSWRTSGSYEQFF.

The V and J genes are TRBV6-5 and TRBJ1-5; TRBD1 is a possible D gene (6 bases). Between the trimmed V and J ends, which lost 2 bases and 2 bases, there was a span of 10 bases. Germline CDR1 and CDR2: MNHEY and SVGAGI. This CDR3 comprises 15 residues. As DNA, the CDR3 is TGTGCCAGCAGTTACAGGGGGTCGGGCAATCAGCCCCAGCATTTT. Its translation: CASSYRGSGNQPQHF.

The V call is TRBV29-1, the J call TRBJ2-6, with a tentative D call TRBD2 (6 bases). Between the trimmed V and J ends, which lost 3 bases and 0 bases, there was a span of 9 bases. The CDR3 contains 15 residues. CDR1 and CDR2 (germline): SQVTM, ANQGSEA. The CDR3 here is CSVDWGLSGANVLTF. The CDR3 DNA sequence: TGCAGCGTTGATTGGGGACTCTCTGGGGCCAACGTCCTGACTTTC. Supplemented by reference TRBV29-1 and TRBJ2-6, the full variable domain reads SAVISQKPSRDICQRGTSLTIQCQVDSQVTMMFWYRQQPGQSLTLIATANQGSEATYESGFVIDKFPISRPNLTFSTLTVSNMSPEDSSIYLCSVDWGLSGANVLTFGAGSRLTVL.

The sample holds one count of this clonotype. The chain has TRBV12-3 or TRBV12-4 and TRBJ2-1; 8 nucleotides match TRBD2. J lost 3 bases, V lost 3 bases, and 7 bases had no gene match. This CDR3 is 16 amino acids long. The CDR3: CASSLNELAVYNEQFF. The CDR3 nucleotides are TGTGCCAGCAGTTTGAACGAACTAGCGGTCTACAATGAGCAGTTCTTC.

The genes are TRBV11-2 and TRBJ1-1; possibly TRBD1 for D (5 bases). The CDR3 sequence is 14 residues long. From germline, CDR1 is SGHAT and CDR2 FQNNGV. Trimming left V 7 bases short and J 4 bases short, with 16 bases between. Here the CDR3 reads CASTHPAGVTEAFF. The CDR3 coding sequence is TGTGCCAGCACTCATCCCGCGGGGGTCACTGAAGCTTTCTTT.

V usage is TRBV24-1 and J usage is TRBJ1-1; no clear D gene. The V end lost 3 bases, the J end lost 2 bases, and 6 bases lay between the germline ends. Germline assignment: CDR1 KGHDR and CDR2 SFDVKD. The CDR3 spans 13 residues. In DNA form, the CDR3 reads TGTGCCACCAGTGATCCCACAAACACTGAAGCTTTCTTT. It codes for CATSDPTNTEAFF.

This clonotype was detected a few times. The rearrangement links TRBV25-1 to TRBJ2-1; perhaps TRBD2 as D (6 bases). The V end was cut by 4 bases, the J end by 6 bases, with 10 bases between. The CDR3 is made up of 13 amino acids. Germline CDR1 MGHDK, CDR2 SYGVNS. The CDR3 loop reads CASSVGGGNEQFF. As DNA, the CDR3 is TGTGCCAGCAGTGTGGGAGGTGGCAATGAGCAGTTCTTC.

This clonotype occurred a few times. The V and J genes are TRBV7-3 and TRBJ2-6, with 7 bases identical to TRBD1. The germline V gene encodes CDR1 SGHTA and CDR2 FQGTGA. Trimming at V came to 2 bases and at J to 3 bases, leaving 7 bases not matched to a gene. The CDR3 sequence is 17 residues long. CDR3 sequence (DNA): TGTGCCAGCAGCTTAGAAGCACAGGGGAGTGGGGCCAACGTCCTGACTTTC. Protein: CASSLEAQGSGANVLTF.

This clonotype was counted ten times or more. The chain has TRBV27 and TRBJ2-7, with TRBD1 matching over 7 bases. CDR1 and CDR2 (germline): MNHEY, SMNVEV (reference sequence). The CDR3 extends over 14 amino acids. The V gene end was trimmed by 4 bases and the J gene end by 4 bases; junction bases not matched to a gene: 7. The CDR3 protein is CASSSGTEVYEQYF. The DNA for the CDR3 is TGTGCCAGCAGTTCCGGGACAGAGGTTTACGAGCAGTACTTC.

This clonotype was picked up a small number of times. V usage is TRBV20-1 and J usage is TRBJ2-7, with D unclear. Germline lookup yields CDR1 DFQATT and CDR2 SNEGSKA (reference sequence). The V end was cut by 3 bases, the J end by 3 bases, with 15 bases between. The CDR3 consists of 14 residues. For the CDR3, the DNA is TGCAGTGCTAGTGAGTTAGGGTCCGGCTACGAGCAGTACTTC. Its protein product is CSASELGSGYEQYF.

This clonotype was counted a few times. V usage is TRBV20-1 and J usage is TRBJ2-1, with 12 bases that match TRBD2. The ends lost 6 bases at V and 0 bases at J; junction bases unmatched: 12. Germline V gene lookup returns CDR1 DFQATT and CDR2 SNEGSKA (reference sequence). The CDR3 contains 18 residues. CDR3: CSADSLGLAGSSYNEQFF. In nucleotides, the CDR3 is TGCAGTGCCGACTCGCTAGGACTAGCGGGGAGCTCCTACAATGAGCAGTTCTTC.